This T cell receptor beta chain was recorded in a study of cytomegalovirus exposure and HLA in healthy donors. V lost 0 bases and J 1 base, leaving 10 bases between the germline ends. CDR3 size: 15 residues. Germline CDR1 is LGHNA and CDR2 is YNFKEQ. To note about this clone: Antigen specificity is unknown.

Overall study findings and caveats: Analysis was carried out at a later point, and it linked a missense DCLRE1C variant to TCR beta V- and J-gene trimming. Reported results showed that the classifier diagnosed cytomegalovirus status with high specificity and sensitivity. The study carried out a later analysis of TCR beta sequences. It associated 15,000 to 20,000 of them with specific HLA alleles at a false discovery rate of 0.05.

Use of 60 Vbeta and 13 Jbeta primers characterized the PCR. The assay was immunoSEQ multiplex PCR, and TCRdb's table has in-frame clones only and misses some. There are fewer than 250,000 clones in the sample; 85% to 90% occur only once, and approximately 2% lies in the top ten. This receptor was taken from a young woman in good health and CMV-seronegative. This chain joins TRBV4-2 and TRBJ2-7; no firm D call. The sequenced material came from PBMCs. The CDR3 DNA reads TGTGCCAGCAGCCAAGATGCCCAGACTTCCTACGAGCAGTACTTC. Its protein product is CASSQDAQTSYEQYF.